Here is one T cell receptor beta chain with its context. Some clones are missing from TCRdb's copy, which holds only in-frame ones; the method was immunoSEQ multiplex PCR. The sample lists under 130,000 clones; about 80% were seen once. These data belong to a study of control samples from healthy donors and cancer patients. Germline V CDR1 and CDR2: SGHRS, YFSETQ. The length of the CDR3 is 15 residues. V gave up 7 bases and J gave up 4 bases; unmatched junction bases: 10. The sequence was obtained from a woman between 45 and 60 years old in good health. Sequenced input: blood. The chain combines TRBV5-1 with TRBJ2-7; 11 bases are shared with TRBD1. The CDR3 nucleotides are TGCGCCAGCCTACCTGGACAGGGGGCAGGTTACGAGCAGTACTTC. Translated, it gives CASLPGQGAGYEQYF.